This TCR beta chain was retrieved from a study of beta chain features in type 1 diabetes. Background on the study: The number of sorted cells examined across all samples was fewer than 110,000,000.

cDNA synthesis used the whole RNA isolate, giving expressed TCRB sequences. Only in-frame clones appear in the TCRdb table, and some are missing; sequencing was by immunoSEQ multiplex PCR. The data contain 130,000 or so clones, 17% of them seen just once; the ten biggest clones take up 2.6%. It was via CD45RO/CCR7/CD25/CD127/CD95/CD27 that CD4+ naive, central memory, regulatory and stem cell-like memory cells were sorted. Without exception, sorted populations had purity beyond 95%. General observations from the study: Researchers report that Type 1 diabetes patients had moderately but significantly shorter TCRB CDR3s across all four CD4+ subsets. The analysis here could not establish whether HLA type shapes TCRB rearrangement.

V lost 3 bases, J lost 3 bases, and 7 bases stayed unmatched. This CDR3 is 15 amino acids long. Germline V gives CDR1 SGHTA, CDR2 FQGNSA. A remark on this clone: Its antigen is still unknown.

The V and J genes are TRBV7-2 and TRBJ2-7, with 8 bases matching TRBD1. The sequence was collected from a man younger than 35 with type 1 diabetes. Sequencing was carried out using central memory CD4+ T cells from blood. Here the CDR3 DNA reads TGTGCCAGCAGCTTTGACGGACAGGGCCACTACGAGCAGTACTTC. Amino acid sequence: CASSFDGQGHYEQYF.